This paragraph covers one T cell receptor beta chain sequence. The record originates from a study of blood T cell repertoires in COVID-19. The CDR3 runs to 14 residues. V was trimmed by 3 bases and J by 2 bases, leaving 9 bases between them. Germline V CDR1 and CDR2: LNHDA, SQIVND (reference sequence). The table came from immunoSEQ multiplex PCR; TCRdb's copy has only in-frame clones and leaves some out. The sample consists of 250,000 to 400,000 clones, around nine tenths of them appearing once. The study assigned cohorts using participant-reported clinical history. This clonotype was obtained from a man between 60 and 75 years old who had recovered from COVID-19. The chain couples TRBV19 to TRBJ2-3, with D maybe TRBD1 (6 bases). Sequenced sample: PBMCs or T cells enriched from blood (not recorded which). CDR3 amino acids: CASSIPGATDTQYF. The CDR3 nucleotides are TGTGCCAGTAGTATTCCAGGGGCCACAGATACGCAGTATTTT. The variable domain in full, with the rest retrieved from reference TRBV19 and TRBJ2-3, is DGGITQSPKYLFRKEGQNVTLSCEQNLNHDAMYWYRQDPGQGLRLIYYSQIVNDFQKGDIAEGYSVSREKKESFPLTVTSAQKNPTAFYLCASSIPGATDTQYFGPGTRLTVL.